A single TCR beta chain is shown here with its context. The antigen is undetermined. The V end was cut by 2 bases, the J end by 1 base, with 6 bases between. Germline CDR1 is SGDLS and CDR2 is YYNGEE. This CDR3 is built from 13 residues. Deep-level assay runs were performed. Repertoires were generated with immunoSEQ multiplex PCR, while TCRdb's copy carries only in-frame clones and drops some. Among over 1.4 million clones listed, 95% to 97% were seen once. The record originates from a study of shared clonotypes between healthy human individuals. In the study overall: The cohort comprised a couple of women and a few men. Their ages spanned 18 to 49 years.

Study-wide results and caveats: Only blood was sampled, and tissue TCR repertoires likely differ from blood ones.

The sequenced sample consisted of naive CD4+ T cells sorted from blood. Subset: CD45RA+ positively selected. This receptor was taken from a man younger than 40 in good health. The chain recombines TRBV9 with TRBJ2-5; D unclear. The CDR3 region is CASSVRIQETQYF. The DNA of the CDR3 is TGTGCCAGCAGCGTGAGGATCCAAGAGACCCAGTACTTC. The whole variable domain, remainder taken from reference TRBV9 and TRBJ2-5, is DSGVTQTPKHLITATGQRVTLRCSPRSGDLSVYWYQQSLDQGLQFLIQYYNGEERAKGNILERFSAQQFPDLHSELNLSSLELGDSALYFCASSVRIQETQYFGPGTRLLVL.